This T cell receptor (beta chain) appears in the sequencing data of a study of shared clonotypes between healthy human individuals. Notes on the study in general: The study found about 5% of naive CD4 clonotypes shared across four donors.

Donors were Caucasian adults residing in Nashville, Tennessee, USA. The CDR3 totals 17 residues. Trimming took off 0 bases at V and 0 bases at J, with 15 bases between the two ends. This clone was seen a single time. What it binds is unknown. The study ran the assay at deep level. Clones were read by immunoSEQ multiplex PCR, and TCRdb kept only the in-frame ones, dropping some. The table lists 2.5 million or so clones, more than 80% of them singletons, with over 0.12% in the top ten. Sample: naive CD4+ T cells sorted from blood. Documented subset: CD45RA+ positively selected. J is TRBJ2-7 and V is TRBV23-1; D is tentatively TRBD1 or TRBD2 (5 bases each). TRBV23-1 belongs to the ORF category, with a function that is uncertain. This TCR was sampled from a man younger than 30 in good health. The CDR3 DNA reads as TGCGCCAGCAGTCAATCAATAATGGGACCTAGCTCCTACGAGCAGTACTTC. This translates into CASSQSIMGPSSYEQYF.